This T cell receptor (beta chain) is from a study of identical twins (TCRdb year 2016). Background for the entire study: The study deep-sequenced TCR alpha and beta repertoires from monozygotic twins, unrelated adults of various ages and cord blood to test whether fetal clonotypes persist. Replicate twin experiments were performed at different times using different library preparation protocols to rule out contamination. Here is what the overall study found, with its caveats: Invariant T cells such as MAIT and iNKT could partly confound zero-insertion analyses, although diverse VJ usage argued against such confounding for most clonotypes. Fewer insertions were carried by abundant cord blood beta clonotypes, a similar but weaker trend appeared in young adult naive repertoires, and no such trend appeared in memory repertoires. In monozygotic twins, out-of-frame TCR alpha sharing was systematically underestimated by recombination models, although the models agreed with sharing between unrelated individuals. Because the same donors could not be followed over many years, the conclusions relied on cross-sectional statistical analysis. Compared with coincidental sharing between unrelated individuals, out-of-frame TCR alpha sequences shared between twins showed an excess of sequences with low generation probability. Excess twin sharing in beta out-of-frame sequences was weaker because fewer shared sequences lowered the signal-to-noise ratio.

For CDR1 and CDR2, the germline V gene lists MNHNS and SASEGT. The cysteine opens and the phenylalanine closes a CDR3 of 14 amino acids. Kept here is only the CDR3 DNA, which spans 42 bases and is read in frame from base 1. The trim is 6 bases for V and 3 bases for J, with a gap of 14 bases between the germline ends. The receptor library was made with 5' RACE. The instrument given in TCRdb is Illumina HiSeq 2000. Template switching introduced a universal primer binding site; the final cDNA contained a unique molecular identifier, enabling accurate counting of TCR cDNA molecules. Specific primers in the conserved constant-segment region were used to synthesize first-strand cDNA for the TCR alpha and beta chains. To control for contamination, every cDNA library carried two barcodes: a SMART-Mk sample barcode plus Illumina barcodes. TruSeq adapter sequences, together with Illumina sample barcodes, were added in two successive PCR steps. TCR alpha and beta cDNA libraries were sequenced on the Illumina HiSeq platform with custom primers. Regarding the original processing steps: MiGEC processed the raw reads to extract unique molecular identifiers, while MiXCR was used to determine the CDR3 positions. For each individual, recombination models were inferred using an EM algorithm with the repgenHMM and IGoR tools. The tcR package in R was used for shared clonotype analysis, with sharing normalized by the product of cloneset sizes. To study raw recombination without the effects of thymic and clonal selection, out-of-frame nonproductive sequences were analyzed. Starting from the raw public reads, TCRdb applied fastp trimming at Q25, assembled clones with MiXCR and retained in-frame beta chains. Duplicate CDR3 protein sequences are folded into a single record with the most common DNA and genes. The V and J calls shown here were made by TCRdb, not taken from the authors' results. The sample records fewer than 250,000 distinct CDR3 sequences, 9.4% of which are singletons. The top ten hold 5% to 6% of the sample.

This clonotype came up a few times. Its antigen target is currently unknown. Nothing much larger sits one base from this clone, and base qualities are not available. Only healthy Caucasian donors were included. Miltenyi CD45RO+ enrichment and human naive T-cell isolation kits were used to isolate memory (CD45RO+) and naive T cells from PBMC. Sequencing was done on a sample of memory (CD45RO+) T cells sorted from blood. What the cell subset or site label conveys for this sample: CD45RO+ enriched T cells. The chain joins TRBV6-1 to TRBJ1-2; the D gene cannot be named for sure. This sequence originates from a woman aged 18 to 35 in good health. The CDR3 in this case is CASSPDEGYYGYTF. The nucleotide sequence is TGTGCCAGCAGCCCTGATGAAGGTTACTATGGCTACACCTTC.